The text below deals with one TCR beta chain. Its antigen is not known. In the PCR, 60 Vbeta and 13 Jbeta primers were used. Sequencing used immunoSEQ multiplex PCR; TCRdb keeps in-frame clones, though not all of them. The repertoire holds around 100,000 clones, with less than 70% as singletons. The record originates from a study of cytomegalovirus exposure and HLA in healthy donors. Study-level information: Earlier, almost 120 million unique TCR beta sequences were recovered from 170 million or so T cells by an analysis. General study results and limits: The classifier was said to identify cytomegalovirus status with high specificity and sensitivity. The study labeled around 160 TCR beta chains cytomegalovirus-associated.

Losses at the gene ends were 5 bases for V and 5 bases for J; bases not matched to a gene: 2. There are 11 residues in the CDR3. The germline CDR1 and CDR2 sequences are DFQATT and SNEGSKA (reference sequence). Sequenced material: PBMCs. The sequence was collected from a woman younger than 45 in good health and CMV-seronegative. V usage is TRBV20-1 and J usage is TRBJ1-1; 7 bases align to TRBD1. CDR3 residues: CSAGQVTEAFF. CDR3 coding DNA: TGCAGTGCTGGACAGGTTACTGAAGCTTTCTTT.